This T cell receptor (beta chain) was documented in a study of blood T cell repertoires in COVID-19. Study details: Acute and convalescent COVID-19 samples came from the United States, Italy and Spain.

Methods used by the authors: Researchers report that nucleated cell counts were estimated from reference gene primer amplification. The method was immunoSEQ multiplex PCR; TCRdb's version includes in-frame clones alone and lacks a portion of them. For V, J and clone size, that table is used; D and trimming come from the DNA. The table records some 200,000 clones, around 81% of them present only once. Looked up from germline, CDR1 is KGHSH and CDR2 is LQKENI. CDR3 size: 14 residues. The V and J ends lost 4 bases and 2 bases respectively, with 10 bases between them. The chain couples TRBV18 to TRBJ2-3; D uncertain. Sequenced material: peripheral blood. The receptor's source is a human donor in a cohort sampled during active COVID-19. The CDR3 protein is CASSLRSNTDTQYF. CDR3 DNA sequence: TGTGCCAGCTCACTTCGGTCGAACACAGATACGCAGTATTTT.